The clone carrying this T cell receptor beta chain showed up just a few times. This record comes from a study of shared clonotypes between healthy human individuals. The wider study: For every donor, three CD4 naive, three CD4 memory, two CD8 naive and one CD8 memory plates were used.

The assay was immunoSEQ multiplex PCR, and TCRdb's table has in-frame clones only and misses some. The sample lists about 680,000 clones; about 78% were seen once. Per germline, CDR1 MNHNS and CDR2 SASEGT. The CDR3 covers 15 residues. V was clipped by 6 bases and J by 1 base, with 15 bases between them. Sequenced sample: memory CD4+ T cells sorted from blood. Subset described: CD45RA-negative fraction. This receptor was taken from a woman in her twenties or thirties in good health. The genes are TRBV6-1 and TRBJ1-2; D possibly corresponds to TRBD1 (5 bases). Written as DNA, the CDR3 is TGTGCCAGCAGGGACATCTTGCGGGGTAACTATGGCTACACCTTC. Residues: CASRDILRGNYGYTF.